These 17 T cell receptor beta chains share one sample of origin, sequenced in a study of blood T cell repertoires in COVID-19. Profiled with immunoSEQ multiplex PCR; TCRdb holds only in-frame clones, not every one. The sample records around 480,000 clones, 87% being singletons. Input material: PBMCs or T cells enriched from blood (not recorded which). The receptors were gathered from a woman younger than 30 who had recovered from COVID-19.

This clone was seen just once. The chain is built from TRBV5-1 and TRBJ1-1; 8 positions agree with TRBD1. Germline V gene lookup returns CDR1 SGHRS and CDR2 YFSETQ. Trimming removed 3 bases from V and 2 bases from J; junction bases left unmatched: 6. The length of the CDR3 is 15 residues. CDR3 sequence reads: CASSSHGQGNTEAFF. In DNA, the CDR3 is TGCGCCAGCAGCTCCCACGGACAGGGTAACACTGAAGCTTTCTTT.

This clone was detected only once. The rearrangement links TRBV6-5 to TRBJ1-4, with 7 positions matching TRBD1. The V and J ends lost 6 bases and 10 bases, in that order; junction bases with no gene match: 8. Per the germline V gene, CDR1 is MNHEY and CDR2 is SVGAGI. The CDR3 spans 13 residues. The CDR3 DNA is TGTGCCAGCAGCCGGCGACAGGGCGGAAAACTGTTTTTT. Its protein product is CASSRRQGGKLFF.

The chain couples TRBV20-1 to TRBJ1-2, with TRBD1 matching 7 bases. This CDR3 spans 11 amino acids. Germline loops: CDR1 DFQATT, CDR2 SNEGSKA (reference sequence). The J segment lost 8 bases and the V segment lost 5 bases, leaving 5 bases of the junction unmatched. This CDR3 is CSAYRGGGYTF. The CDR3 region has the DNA TGCAGTGCTTACAGGGGAGGCGGCTACACCTTC.

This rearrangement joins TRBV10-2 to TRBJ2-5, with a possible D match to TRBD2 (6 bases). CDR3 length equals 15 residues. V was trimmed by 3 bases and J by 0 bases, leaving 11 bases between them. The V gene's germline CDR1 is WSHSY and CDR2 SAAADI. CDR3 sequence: CASSEGSGHQETQYF. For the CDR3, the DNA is TGCGCCAGCAGTGAAGGTAGCGGCCACCAAGAGACCCAGTACTTC.

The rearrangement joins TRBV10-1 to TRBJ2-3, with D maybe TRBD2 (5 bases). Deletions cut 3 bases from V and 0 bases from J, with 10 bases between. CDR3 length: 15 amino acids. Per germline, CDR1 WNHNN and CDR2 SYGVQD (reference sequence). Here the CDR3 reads CASSDRGDSTDTQYF. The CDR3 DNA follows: TGCGCCAGCAGTGATCGGGGAGATAGCACAGATACGCAGTATTTT.

CDR3 DNA: TGTGCCAGCAGTTGGACAGGGGCATCCGAAGCTTTCTTT. Its protein product is CASSWTGASEAFF. V and J are TRBV7-9 and TRBJ1-1, with 9 bases lining up with TRBD1. CDR3 length: 13 residues. The germline V gene has CDR1 SEHNR and CDR2 FQNEAQ (reference sequence). J was trimmed by 8 bases and V by 6 bases; bases with no gene match: 7. Based on the CDR3 plus reference TRBV7-9 and TRBJ1-1, the full variable domain is DTGVSQNPRHKITKRGQNVTFRCDPISEHNRLYWYRQTLGQGPEFLTYFQNEAQLEKSRLLSDRFSAERPKGSFSTLEIQRTEQGDSAMYLCASSWTGASEAFFGQGTRLTVV.

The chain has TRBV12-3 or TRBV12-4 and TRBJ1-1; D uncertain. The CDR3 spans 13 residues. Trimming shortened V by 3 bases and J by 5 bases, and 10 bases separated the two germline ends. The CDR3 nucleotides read TGTGCCAGCAGTTTGTGGAGGCGGACTGAAGCTTTCTTT. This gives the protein CASSLWRRTEAFF.

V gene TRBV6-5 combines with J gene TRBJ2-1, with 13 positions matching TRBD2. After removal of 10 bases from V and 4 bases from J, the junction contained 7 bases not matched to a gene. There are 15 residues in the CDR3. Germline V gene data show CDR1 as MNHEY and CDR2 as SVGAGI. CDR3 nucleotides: TGTGCCACCGGTGGGACTAGCGGGGTGTACAATGAGCAGTTCTTC. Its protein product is CATGGTSGVYNEQFF.

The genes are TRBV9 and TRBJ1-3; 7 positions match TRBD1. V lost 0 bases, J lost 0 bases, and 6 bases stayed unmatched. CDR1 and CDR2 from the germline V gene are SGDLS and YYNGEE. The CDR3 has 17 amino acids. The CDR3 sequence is CASSVAAPGGSGNTIYF. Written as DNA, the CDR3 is TGTGCCAGCAGCGTAGCGGCCCCAGGGGGCTCTGGAAACACCATATATTTT.

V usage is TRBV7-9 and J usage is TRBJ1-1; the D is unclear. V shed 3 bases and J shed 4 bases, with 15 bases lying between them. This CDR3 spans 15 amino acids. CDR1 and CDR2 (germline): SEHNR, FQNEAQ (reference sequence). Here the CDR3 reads CASSFLDDGFTEAFF. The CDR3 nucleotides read TGTGCCAGCAGCTTCCTAGACGATGGGTTCACTGAAGCTTTCTTT.

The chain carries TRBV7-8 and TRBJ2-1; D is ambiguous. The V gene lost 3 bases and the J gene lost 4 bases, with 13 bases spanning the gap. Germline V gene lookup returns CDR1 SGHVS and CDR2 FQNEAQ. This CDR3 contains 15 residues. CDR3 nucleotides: TGTGCCAGCAGCTTCATGGCTGGCCAGTACAATGAGCAGTTCTTC. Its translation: CASSFMAGQYNEQFF.

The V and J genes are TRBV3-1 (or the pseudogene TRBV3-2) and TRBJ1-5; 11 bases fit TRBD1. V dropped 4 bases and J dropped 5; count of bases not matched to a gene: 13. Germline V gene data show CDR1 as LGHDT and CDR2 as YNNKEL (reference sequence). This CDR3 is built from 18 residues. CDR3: CASSRRKRDRGADQPQHF. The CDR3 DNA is TGTGCCAGCAGCCGAAGAAAGCGGGACAGGGGGGCGGATCAGCCCCAGCATTTT.

The CDR3 here is CASSVGQGLEEKLFF. In DNA, the CDR3 is TGTGCCAGCAGCGTAGGTCAGGGATTAGAAGAAAAACTGTTTTTT. This sequence joins TRBV9 and TRBJ1-4, with D possibly matching TRBD1 (5 bases). Germline lookup yields CDR1 SGDLS and CDR2 YYNGEE. The V and J ends lost 0 bases and 8 bases respectively, with 14 bases between them. The CDR3 runs 15 residues.

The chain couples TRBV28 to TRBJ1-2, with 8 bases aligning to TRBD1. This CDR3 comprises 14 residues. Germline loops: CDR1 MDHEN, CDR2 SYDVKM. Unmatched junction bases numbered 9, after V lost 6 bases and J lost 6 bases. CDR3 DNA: TGTGCCAGCAGCTCAGGGGGCGCGATTAATGGCTACACCTTC. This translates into CASSSGGAINGYTF.

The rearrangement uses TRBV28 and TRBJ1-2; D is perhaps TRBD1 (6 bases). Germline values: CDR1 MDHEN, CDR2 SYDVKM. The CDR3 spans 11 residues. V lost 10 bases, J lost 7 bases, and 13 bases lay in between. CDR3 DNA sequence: TGTGCCATTACAGGACAGCTTGGCTACACCTTC. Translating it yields CAITGQLGYTF.

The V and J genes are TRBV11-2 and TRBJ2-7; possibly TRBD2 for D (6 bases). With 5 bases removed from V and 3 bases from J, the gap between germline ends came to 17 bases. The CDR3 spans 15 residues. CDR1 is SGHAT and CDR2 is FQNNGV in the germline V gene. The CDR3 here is CASSPRVGAGYEQYF. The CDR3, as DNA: TGTGCCAGCAGCCCTCGAGTGGGAGCGGGCTACGAGCAGTACTTC.

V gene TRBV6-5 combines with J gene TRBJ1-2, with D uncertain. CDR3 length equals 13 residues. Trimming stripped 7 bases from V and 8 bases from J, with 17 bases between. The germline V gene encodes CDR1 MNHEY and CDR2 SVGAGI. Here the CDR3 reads CASTDLGFGGYTF. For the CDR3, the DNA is TGTGCCAGCACAGACTTAGGCTTTGGGGGCTACACCTTC.